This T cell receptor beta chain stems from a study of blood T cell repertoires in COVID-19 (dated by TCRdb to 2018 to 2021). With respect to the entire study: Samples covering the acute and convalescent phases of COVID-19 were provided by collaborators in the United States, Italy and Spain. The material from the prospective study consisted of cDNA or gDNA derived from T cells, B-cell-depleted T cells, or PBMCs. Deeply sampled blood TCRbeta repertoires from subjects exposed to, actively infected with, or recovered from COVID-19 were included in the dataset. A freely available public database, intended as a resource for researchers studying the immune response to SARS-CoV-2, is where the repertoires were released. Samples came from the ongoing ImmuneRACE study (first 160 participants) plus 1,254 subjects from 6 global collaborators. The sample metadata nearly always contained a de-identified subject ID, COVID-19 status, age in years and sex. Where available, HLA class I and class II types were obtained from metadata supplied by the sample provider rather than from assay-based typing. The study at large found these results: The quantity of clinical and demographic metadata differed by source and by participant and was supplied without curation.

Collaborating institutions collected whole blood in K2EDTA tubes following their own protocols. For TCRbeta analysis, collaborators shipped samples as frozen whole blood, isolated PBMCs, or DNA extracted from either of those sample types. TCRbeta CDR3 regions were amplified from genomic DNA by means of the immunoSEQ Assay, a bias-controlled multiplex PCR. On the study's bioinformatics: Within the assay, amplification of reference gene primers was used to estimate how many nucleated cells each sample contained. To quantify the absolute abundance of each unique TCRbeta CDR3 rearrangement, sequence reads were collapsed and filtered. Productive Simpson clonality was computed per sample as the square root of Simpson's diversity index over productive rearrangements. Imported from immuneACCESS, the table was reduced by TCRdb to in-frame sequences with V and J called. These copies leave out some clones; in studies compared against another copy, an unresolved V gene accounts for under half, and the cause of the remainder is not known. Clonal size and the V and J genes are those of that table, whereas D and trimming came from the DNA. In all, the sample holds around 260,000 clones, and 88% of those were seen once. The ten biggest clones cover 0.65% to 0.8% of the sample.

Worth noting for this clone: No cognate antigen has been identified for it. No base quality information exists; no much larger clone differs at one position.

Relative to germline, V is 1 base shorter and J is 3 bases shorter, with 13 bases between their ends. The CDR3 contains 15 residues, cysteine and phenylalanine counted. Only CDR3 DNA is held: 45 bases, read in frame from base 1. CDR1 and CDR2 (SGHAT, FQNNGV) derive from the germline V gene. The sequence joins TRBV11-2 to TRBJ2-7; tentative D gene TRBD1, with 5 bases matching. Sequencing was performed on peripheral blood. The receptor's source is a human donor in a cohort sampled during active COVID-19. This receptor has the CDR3 CASSLVSGRVYEQYF. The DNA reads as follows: TGTGCCAGCAGCTTAGTTTCTGGCAGGGTCTACGAGCAGTACTTC.